These T cell receptor beta chains were read from a single sample in a study of cytomegalovirus exposure and HLA in healthy donors. Clones were read by immunoSEQ multiplex PCR, and TCRdb kept only the in-frame ones, dropping some. The data show some 120,000 clones, approximately 70% seen once. Source material: PBMCs. The receptors were sampled from a woman aged 25 to 39 in good health and CMV-seronegative. Each CDR3 is given with its conserved first and last residue. The D gene is left open where the match is weak. Part of the rows lack a size; the others show once, few, many or a class for expanded clones.

abundance,j_gene,d_gene,v_gene,CDR3nt,CDR3aa
.,TRBJ2-5,.,TRBV5-1,TGCGCCAGCAGCTCAGGGGTCACGCTCGGAGAGACCCAGTACTTC,CASSSGVTLGETQYF
.,TRBJ2-2,TRBD2,TRBV4-3,TGCGCCAGCAGCCAAGGTGGGGGGAGGGCCGGGGAGCTGTTTTTT,CASSQGGGRAGELFF
.,TRBJ1-1,TRBD1,TRBV19,TGTGCCAGTAGAACCCCCGGGACAGGGTCTCGGACTGAAGCTTTCTTT,CASRTPGTGSRTEAFF
.,TRBJ1-6,.,TRBV27,TGTGCCAGCAGTTTTAAGGGGGTGGGATCACCCCTCCACTTT,CASSFKGVGSPLHF
.,TRBJ2-2,.,TRBV30,TGTGCCTGGAGTGACATCCCATCCGGGGAGCTGTTTTTT,CAWSDIPSGELFF
.,TRBJ1-4,TRBD1,TRBV6-5,TGTGCCAGCAGTTTCAGGGGGGCGGGAACTAATGAAAAACTGTTTTTT,CASSFRGAGTNEKLFF
.,TRBJ1-5,TRBD1,TRBV19,TGTGCCAGTAGTATAGTCAACAGGGGTAAACAGCCCCAGCATTTT,CASSIVNRGKQPQHF
.,TRBJ2-1,TRBD2,TRBV2,TGTGCCAGCAGTGACGACGGACTAGCGGGAGGGAGCTCCTACAATGAGCAGTTCTTC,CASSDDGLAGGSSYNEQFF
few,TRBJ1-6,.,TRBV4-3,TGCGCCAGCAGCCAAGATAGCCCGGGGGGTGCGGTGCCCCTCCACTTT,CASSQDSPGGAVPLHF
.,TRBJ2-2,.,TRBV7-8,TGTGCCAGCAGCCCAGCTCCAGGGGAGACCGGGGAGCTGTTTTTT,CASSPAPGETGELFF